The 25 T cell receptor beta chains listed next were all sequenced from one sample in a study of blood T cell repertoires in COVID-19. This table comes from immunoSEQ multiplex PCR, and its TCRdb copy is limited to in-frame clones, with some not included. Of 150,000 to 200,000 clones listed, approximately 85% are singletons. The sequencing input was peripheral blood. The receptors were sampled from a woman older than 75 with acute or convalescent COVID-19.

Regarding this clone: The sample contains more than one DNA sequence encoding this CDR3. CDR3 nucleotides: TGTGCCAGTAGCAGACAGGGCGATGAAAAACTGTTTTTT. Its translation: CASSRQGDEKLFF. V gene TRBV19 combines with J gene TRBJ1-4, with 7 bases identical to TRBD1. V trimming: 6 bases; J trimming: 6 bases; junction bases outside the gene matches: 4. This CDR3 is built from 13 residues. Germline CDR1 and CDR2: LNHDA and SQIVND (reference sequence).

The chain couples TRBV7-9 to TRBJ1-1; D is possibly TRBD1 (5 bases). The CDR3 loop spans 14 amino acids. Trimming left V 1 base short and J 4 bases short, with 10 bases between. Germline V lookup: CDR1 SEHNR, CDR2 FQNEAQ (reference sequence). The CDR3 loop reads CASSLGREGTEAFF. The DNA for the CDR3 is TGTGCCAGCAGCTTAGGCAGGGAAGGCACTGAAGCTTTCTTT.

J is TRBJ2-2 and V is TRBV6-5; 11 bases agree with TRBD2. The CDR3 runs to 14 residues. Germline V gene sequence: CDR1 MNHEY, CDR2 SVGAGI. Trimming cost V 11 bases and J 2 bases; bases outside gene matches: 4. CDR3 residues: CAGGLAGNTGELFF. DNA of the CDR3: TGTGCCGGAGGACTAGCGGGCAACACCGGGGAGCTGTTTTTT.

This chain links TRBV7-9 with TRBJ2-3; 9 bases are a match to TRBD2. The CDR3 loop spans 19 amino acids. The germline V gene has CDR1 SEHNR and CDR2 FQNEAQ (reference sequence). Unmatched junction bases numbered 14, after V lost 4 bases and J lost 0 bases. The CDR3 is CASSSPMAGGRASTDTQYF. The CDR3 DNA sequence: TGTGCCAGCAGCTCTCCTATGGCGGGAGGGCGGGCTAGCACAGATACGCAGTATTTT.

This chain links TRBV5-1 with TRBJ2-7, with D possibly matching TRBD2 (6 bases). The CDR3 runs 13 residues. Germline V gives CDR1 SGHRS, CDR2 YFSETQ. With 6 bases removed from V and 6 bases from J, the gap between germline ends came to 16 bases. The CDR3 DNA sequence: TGCGCCAGCACCCTGGGGCAGGAGGGCGAGCAGTACTTC. It is translated as CASTLGQEGEQYF.

This clone was picked up one time. This chain joins TRBV5-6 and TRBJ1-6, with 9 bases identical to TRBD1. The CDR3 consists of 14 residues. Germline V gives CDR1 SGHDT, CDR2 YYEEEE. V gave up 4 bases and J gave up 10 bases; unmatched junction bases: 6. The DNA for the CDR3 is TGTGCCAGCAGCCCCGGGACAGGGAAATCACCCCTCCACTTT. It encodes CASSPGTGKSPLHF.

This chain links TRBV6-5 with TRBJ1-2; TRBD1 agrees at 8 bases. The CDR3 is 13 amino acids. Germline assignment: CDR1 MNHEY and CDR2 SVGAGI. V dropped 6 bases and J dropped 4; count of bases not matched to a gene: 4. CDR3: CASSRDRIYGYTF. The CDR3 nucleotides read TGTGCCAGCAGCCGGGACAGGATCTATGGCTACACCTTC.

V gene TRBV10-3 combines with J gene TRBJ1-1, with a weak D call TRBD1 (6 bases). This CDR3 comprises 13 residues. V lost 6 bases to trimming and J lost 0 bases, with 8 bases between them. Germline V gene lookup returns CDR1 ENHRY and CDR2 SYGVKD. CDR3 in amino acids: CAISGQMNTEAFF. The CDR3 DNA sequence: TGTGCCATCAGCGGACAGATGAACACTGAAGCTTTCTTT.

The chain recombines TRBV27 with TRBJ1-1; no reliable D call. The CDR3 contains 14 residues. In germline, CDR1 is MNHEY, CDR2 SMNVEV (reference sequence). Trimming took 1 base from V and 4 from J, leaving 10 bases between them. The CDR3 DNA reads as TGTGCCAGCAGTTTATTGGGAGGTAGCACTGAAGCTTTCTTT. It codes for CASSLLGGSTEAFF.

The CDR3 protein is CAISAALPGTDTQYF. In nucleotides, the CDR3 is TGTGCCATCAGTGCGGCGCTCCCCGGGACAGATACGCAGTATTTT. This chain connects TRBV10-3 to TRBJ2-3, with D unresolved. The CDR3 contains 15 residues. V lost 4 bases to trimming and J lost 3 bases, with 14 bases between them. Germline V gives CDR1 ENHRY, CDR2 SYGVKD.

This clone has only one observation. V and J are TRBV5-1 and TRBJ2-5; 8 bases match TRBD1. Per germline, CDR1 SGHRS and CDR2 YFSETQ. This CDR3 is 16 amino acids long. After removal of 2 bases from V and 4 bases from J, the junction contained 10 bases not matched to a gene. The CDR3 nucleotides are TGCGCCAGCAGCTTAACCCGACAGGGGAGTGGAGAGACCCAGTACTTC. This codes for CASSLTRQGSGETQYF.

The V call is TRBV5-1, the J call TRBJ2-7; 7 bases fit TRBD1. V lost 4 bases to trimming and J lost 4 bases; unmatched junction nucleotides: 8. This CDR3 region has 14 residues. Germline V gene data show CDR1 as SGHRS and CDR2 as YFSETQ. DNA of the CDR3: TGCGCCAGCAGCACCGAGGGGACAGAGTACGAGCAGTACTTC. It codes for CASSTEGTEYEQYF.

The V call is TRBV6-5, the J call TRBJ2-2; D is undetermined. The V end was cut by 6 bases, the J end by 2 bases, with 7 bases between. Germline CDR1 reads MNHEY; CDR2 reads SVGAGI. The CDR3 has 13 amino acids. The CDR3 is CASSYSNTGELFF. CDR3 nucleotides: TGTGCCAGCAGCTACAGCAACACCGGGGAGCTGTTTTTT.

This chain links TRBV2 with TRBJ2-1; 13 bases agree with TRBD2. There are 17 residues in the CDR3. Germline V lookup: CDR1 SNHLY, CDR2 FYNNEI. Unmatched junction bases numbered 11, after V lost 6 bases and J lost 6 bases. The CDR3 DNA reads as TGTGCCAGCAGCGAACTTCAGGGACTAGCGGGGACCAATGAGCAGTTCTTC. Translating gives CASSELQGLAGTNEQFF.

V and J are TRBV19 and TRBJ1-2, with TRBD1 identical over 8 bases. The germline V gene has CDR1 LNHDA and CDR2 SQIVND (reference sequence). With 1 base clipped from V and 4 bases from J, the junction kept 5 bases outside the gene matches. The CDR3 runs to 15 residues. CDR3 nucleotides: TGTGCCAGTAGTATAGCAGGGGGCTTTCCCTATGGCTACACCTTC. Its protein product is CASSIAGGFPYGYTF.

The chain combines TRBV5-4 with TRBJ2-2; 12 nucleotides match TRBD2. Germline loops: CDR1 SGHNT, CDR2 YYREEE (reference sequence). The junction had 9 bases not matched to a gene; V was cut back by 4 bases and J by 8 bases. The CDR3 contains 16 residues. CDR3 region: CASSALLAGGGGELFF. CDR3 DNA: TGTGCCAGCAGCGCTCTACTAGCGGGAGGAGGAGGGGAGCTGTTTTTT.

This sequence joins TRBV19 and TRBJ1-4, with TRBD1 matching 10 bases. CDR1 LNHDA and CDR2 SQIVND come from the germline V gene (reference sequence). The CDR3 covers 14 residues. The junction had 5 bases not matched to a gene; V was cut back by 5 bases and J by 8 bases. The CDR3: CASSRQGAKEKLFF. The DNA for the CDR3 is TGTGCCAGTAGTCGACAGGGGGCGAAGGAAAAACTGTTTTTT.

This clone was observed once. The genes are TRBV24-1 and TRBJ2-1, with 11 bases identical to TRBD2. This CDR3 region has 14 residues. V lost 9 bases and J lost 7; bases outside the gene matches: 7. Looked up from germline, CDR1 is KGHDR and CDR2 is SFDVKD. CDR3 region: CATRSGGAWNEQFF. The CDR3 region has the DNA TGTGCCACCCGTAGCGGGGGGGCCTGGAATGAGCAGTTCTTC.

The CDR3 sequence is CASSWDRGTEPQHF. The CDR3 nucleotides are TGTGCCAGCAGTTGGGACAGGGGGACGGAGCCCCAGCATTTT. This chain joins TRBV6-5 and TRBJ1-5, with 11 bases aligning to TRBD1. The CDR3 extends over 14 amino acids. The V and J ends lost 4 bases and 8 bases, in that order; junction bases with no gene match: 4. In germline, CDR1 is MNHEY, CDR2 SVGAGI.

In DNA form, the CDR3 reads TGCAGCGTTGAAATAGGGCGGGGGGAGACCCAGTACTTC. Translated: CSVEIGRGETQYF. J is TRBJ2-5 and V is TRBV29-1; 7 positions match TRBD2. Looked up from germline, CDR1 is SQVTM and CDR2 is ANQGSEA. This CDR3 comprises 13 residues. J gave up 5 bases and V 2 bases, and 5 bases lay outside the gene matches.

V is TRBV3-1 (or the pseudogene TRBV3-2) and J is TRBJ1-5; weak D call: TRBD1 (5 bases). The CDR3 loop spans 14 amino acids. Germline CDR1 LGHDT, CDR2 YNNKEL (reference sequence). V lost 2 bases to trimming and J lost 4 bases, with 9 bases between them. CDR3 protein: CASSQQGRNQPQHF. For the CDR3, the DNA is TGTGCCAGCAGCCAACAGGGAAGAAATCAGCCCCAGCATTTT.

CDR3 sequence: CASSQGPNEQYF. The CDR3 nucleotides read TGTGCCAGCAGCCAGGGGCCCAACGAGCAGTACTTC. The J gene is TRBJ2-7, the V gene TRBV7-2; TRBD1 might be the D (6 bases). The V gene lost 5 bases and the J gene lost 5 bases, with 10 bases spanning the gap. CDR1 and CDR2 (germline): SGHTA, FQGNSA. The CDR3 has 12 amino acids. Full variable domain (missing parts from reference TRBV7-2 and TRBJ2-7): GAGVSQSPSNKVTEKGKDVELRCDPISGHTALYWYRQSLGQGLEFLIYFQGNSAPDKSGLPSDRFSAERTGGSVSTLTIQRTQQEDSAVYLCASSQGPNEQYFGPGTRLTVT.

The rearrangement joins TRBV6-6 to TRBJ2-7; TRBD1 aligns across 12 bases. Germline V lookup: CDR1 MNHNY, CDR2 SVGAGI (reference sequence). This CDR3 is 14 amino acids long. Germline trimming cut 4 bases from V and 9 bases from J; bases unmatched to any gene: 7. Written as DNA, the CDR3 is TGTGCCAGCAGTTCCCCGGGACAGGGGGCTGTGCAGTACTTC. Translating it yields CASSSPGQGAVQYF.

This chain joins TRBV12-5 and TRBJ1-3; TRBD1 might be the D (6 bases). CDR3 length: 15 residues. Trimming stripped 1 base from V and 0 bases from J, with 7 bases between. The germline V gene encodes CDR1 LGHNT and CDR2 FRNRAP. The CDR3: CASGLDRASGNTIYF. In nucleotides, the CDR3 is TGTGCTAGTGGTTTGGACAGGGCCTCTGGAAACACCATATATTTT.

The chain joins TRBV9 to TRBJ1-1; no clear D gene. V dropped 0 bases and J dropped 4 bases, with 13 bases sitting between them. There are 15 residues in the CDR3. The germline V gene encodes CDR1 SGDLS and CDR2 YYNGEE. The chain's CDR3 is CASSVVATRGTEAFF. CDR3 coding DNA: TGTGCCAGCAGCGTAGTGGCAACTAGAGGCACTGAAGCTTTCTTT. Based on the CDR3 plus reference TRBV9 and TRBJ1-1, the full variable domain is DSGVTQTPKHLITATGQRVTLRCSPRSGDLSVYWYQQSLDQGLQFLIQYYNGEERAKGNILERFSAQQFPDLHSELNLSSLELGDSALYFCASSVVATRGTEAFFGQGTRLTVV.